The source of this TCR beta chain is a study of CXCR3-negative and CXCR3-positive naive CD8 T cells. Study results and limitations: Higher TRB CDR3 hydrophobicity marked CXCR3-positive naive cells relative to CXCR3-negative naive cells. Diversity in memory CD8+ cells fell much lower than the comparably high levels seen in both naive subsets. Naive CXCR3-negative and CXCR3-positive cells had similar TRBV-TRBJ usage; memory differed.

Via 5' RACE with UMI labels, TRB cDNA libraries were prepared. One entry per CDR3 protein, without DNA, is what TCRdb gives after re-calling the 5' RACE reads. This table lists under 150,000 distinct CDR3 sequences. Triplicate sorting captured about 300,000 cells each from every CD8+ T cell subset. Naive CD8+ T cells displayed a CD45RO-CCR7+CD27+CD95- phenotype. Worth noting for this clonotype: Its antigen remains unidentified.

The CDR3 covers 16 residues. Germline values: CDR1 LNHDA, CDR2 SQIVND (reference sequence). This TCR came from a human donor in good health. Some clones in this sample may be carry-over from other donors' samples. The chain couples TRBV19 to TRBJ2-3; absent DNA, TCRdb's TRBD1 call cannot be checked. The sample comprised naive CXCR3+ CD8+ T cells from blood. Subset defined: CD45RO-CCR7+CD27+CD95- naive CD8+ T cells expressing CXCR3 (TNR3+). The CDR3 is CASGFNRGGGTDTQYF.